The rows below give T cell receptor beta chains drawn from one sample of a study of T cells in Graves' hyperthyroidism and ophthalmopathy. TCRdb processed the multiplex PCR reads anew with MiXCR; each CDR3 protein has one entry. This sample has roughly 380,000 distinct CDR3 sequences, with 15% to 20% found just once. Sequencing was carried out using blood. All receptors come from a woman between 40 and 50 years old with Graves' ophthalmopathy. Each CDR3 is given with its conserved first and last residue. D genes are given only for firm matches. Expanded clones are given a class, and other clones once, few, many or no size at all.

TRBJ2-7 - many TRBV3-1 CASSYRDNEQYF TGTGCCAGCAGCTACCGGGACAACGAGCAGTACTTC
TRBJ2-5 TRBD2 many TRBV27 CASSFPLVAGDPRIGETQYF TGTGCCAGCAGTTTTCCCCTGGTAGCGGGTGACCCCAGGATTGGAGAGACCCAGTACTTC
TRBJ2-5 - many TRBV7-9 CASSLGGRGEETQYF TGTGCCAGCAGCTTAGGGGGGCGCGGTGAAGAGACCCAGTACTTC
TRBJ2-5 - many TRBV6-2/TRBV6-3 CASIQPNLRGSGGETQYF TGTGCCAGCATTCAACCGAACCTCCGGGGAAGCGGTGGAGAGACCCAGTACTTC
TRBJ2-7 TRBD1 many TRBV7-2 CASSLVRGQTYEQYF TGTGCCAGCAGCTTAGTGAGGGGGCAAACCTACGAGCAGTACTTC
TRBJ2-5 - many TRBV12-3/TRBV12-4 CASSLGGTQYF TGTGCCAGCAGCCTTGGGGGGACCCAGTACTTC
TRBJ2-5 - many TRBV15 CATSPGNQETQYF TGTGCCACCTCTCCTGGGAATCAAGAGACCCAGTACTTC
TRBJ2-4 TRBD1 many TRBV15 CATSRESGQGSKNIQYF TGTGCCACCAGCAGAGAGTCGGGACAGGGTAGCAAAAACATTCAGTACTTC
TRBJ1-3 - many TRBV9 CASSGSTGPGNTIYF TGTGCCAGCAGCGGATCTACAGGGCCTGGAAACACCATATATTTT
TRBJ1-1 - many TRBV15 CATSRERGGAQGTEAFF TGTGCCACCAGCAGAGAGAGGGGGGGGGCGCAGGGGACTGAAGCTTTCTTT
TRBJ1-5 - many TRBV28 CASRQGFSNQPQHF TGTGCCAGCAGGCAGGGATTTAGCAATCAGCCCCAGCATTTT
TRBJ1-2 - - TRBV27 CASKLGELGGYIF TGTGCCAGCAAGCTAGGGGAGTTAGGTGGCTACATCTTC
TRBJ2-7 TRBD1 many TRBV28 CASSLGDRADYRDYEQYF TGTGCCAGCAGTTTAGGTGACAGGGCCGACTATCGAGACTACGAGCAGTACTTC